This is a list of T cell receptor beta chains from one sample in a study of cytomegalovirus exposure and HLA in healthy donors. Profiled with immunoSEQ multiplex PCR; TCRdb holds only in-frame clones, not every one. Here the sample spans some 130,000 clones, nearly 90% being singletons. The sequencing sample was made of PBMCs. These receptors were collected from a woman aged 18-30 years in good health and CMV-seronegative. CDR3s include the opening cysteine and the closing phenylalanine or tryptophan. D genes are given only for firm matches. Not all rows give a size; the values are once, few, many and, for expanded clones, a class.

.,.,TRBV6-5,TRBJ1-1,TGTGCCAGCAGTTACTCGGACAGTCCGAACACTGAAGCTTTCTTT,CASSYSDSPNTEAFF
TRBD1,.,TRBV4-2,TRBJ1-2,TGTGCCAGCAGCCAAATGGACAGGGCCGGTGGCTACACCTTC,CASSQMDRAGGYTF
TRBD1,.,TRBV19,TRBJ1-5,TGTGCCAGTAGTACCCTAACAGGGGCCGCTAATCAGCCCCAGCATTTT,CASSTLTGAANQPQHF
.,.,TRBV4-1,TRBJ2-1,TGCGCCAGCAGCCAAATCTACGGAGCTCGACAGAACAATGAGCAGTTCTTC,CASSQIYGARQNNEQFF
.,few,TRBV21-1,TRBJ2-7,TGTGCCAGCAGCGGCCGGGACAGCACGAGCTACGAGCAGTACTTC,CASSGRDSTSYEQYF
.,.,TRBV18,TRBJ2-1,TGTGCCAGCTCACCAATGACGACAGTACGGGATGAGCAGTTCTTC,CASSPMTTVRDEQFF
TRBD2,.,TRBV7-6,TRBJ2-3,TGTGCCAGCAGCTTCCCCAAGCGGGGGGGCCTAGATACGCAGTATTTT,CASSFPKRGGLDTQYF
TRBD2,.,TRBV7-2,TRBJ2-3,TGTGCCAGCAGCCTGACTAGCGGGGGGACAGATACGCAGTATTTT,CASSLTSGGTDTQYF
.,.,TRBV4-1,TRBJ1-4,TGCGCCAGCAGCCAAGGGGAGGGAGAAGATGAAAAACTGTTTTTT,CASSQGEGEDEKLFF
TRBD1,.,TRBV2,TRBJ1-2,TGTGCCAGCATTAGTACAGGGGGTTATGGCTACACCTTC,CASISTGGYGYTF
.,.,TRBV6-5,TRBJ1-1,TGTGCCAGCAGTTACGGGGGGACGAGCACTGAAGCTTTCTTT,CASSYGGTSTEAFF
.,.,TRBV10-3,TRBJ2-7,TGTGCCATCGGAGTGCTTTCCTACGAGCAGTACTTC,CAIGVLSYEQYF
TRBD1,.,TRBV29-1,TRBJ2-2,TGCAGCGTCTCACCGGGACAGCCTAACACCGGGGAGCTGTTTTTT,CSVSPGQPNTGELFF
TRBD2,once,TRBV2,TRBJ2-1,TGTGCCAGCAGCTCGACTAGCGGGGGGTACAATGAGCAGTTCTTC,CASSSTSGGYNEQFF
TRBD1,.,TRBV5-1,TRBJ2-3,TGCGCCAGCAGCTTACAGGGGAGCCCAGATACGCAGTATTTT,CASSLQGSPDTQYF
TRBD2,.,TRBV11-2,TRBJ2-3,TGTGCCAGCAGCTTAGTTTGGGCTAGCGGGGGGTATACAGATACGCAGTATTTT,CASSLVWASGGYTDTQYF
TRBD1,once,TRBV10-3,TRBJ2-3,TGTGCCATCAGTGCCCCTACTCAACAGGGGGATACGCAGTATTTT,CAISAPTQQGDTQYF
.,.,TRBV15,TRBJ1-1,TGTGCCACCAGCAGGCCCCTAGGGGGTACTGAAGCTTTCTTT,CATSRPLGGTEAFF
.,.,TRBV5-1,TRBJ1-1,TGCGCCAGCTCAGCCCAGGGAAATTTTTACACTGAAGCTTTCTTT,CASSAQGNFYTEAFF
TRBD1,.,TRBV5-6,TRBJ1-3,TGTGCCAGCAGCTTGTTTGAGACAGGGGGCACCGGAAACACCATATATTTT,CASSLFETGGTGNTIYF
.,.,TRBV6-5,TRBJ1-5,TGTGCCAGCAGTTCCCGACGTCAGGATAGCAATCAGCCCCAGCATTTT,CASSSRRQDSNQPQHF
TRBD1,.,TRBV10-3,TRBJ1-1,TGTGCCATCAGTGACATGACAGGGACTGAAGCTTTCTTT,CAISDMTGTEAFF
.,.,TRBV18,TRBJ1-4,TGTGCCAGCTCAGGGTCAGCCTTCGGGGAAAAACTGTTTTTT,CASSGSAFGEKLFF
.,.,TRBV4-1,TRBJ1-1,TGCGCCAGCAGCCGCCTTAGCAGGGGATTTGAAGCTTTCTTT,CASSRLSRGFEAFF
.,.,TRBV7-9,TRBJ2-3,TGTGCCAGCAGCTTAGGGGTAAGTACTATACTTAGCACAGATACGCAGTATTTT,CASSLGVSTILSTDTQYF
.,few,TRBV2,TRBJ1-2,TGTGCCAGCAGTGAAGCGCTTCGAGACAGAAACTATGGCTACACCTTC,CASSEALRDRNYGYTF
.,.,TRBV5-5,TRBJ2-7,TGTGCCAGCAGCTTAGGGGTTGCCTACGAGCAGTACTTC,CASSLGVAYEQYF
.,.,TRBV7-9,TRBJ1-5,TGTGCCAGCAGCTCCGGGGGACAGCCCCAGCATTTT,CASSSGGQPQHF
TRBD2,.,TRBV7-2,TRBJ2-1,TGTGCCAGCAGCTTAGAGAGGACTAGCGGTGGTGAGCAGTTCTTC,CASSLERTSGGEQFF
TRBD1,once,TRBV5-1,TRBJ1-6,TGCGCCAGCAGCTTAATGGGACAGGAGTCATCACCCCTCCACTTT,CASSLMGQESSPLHF
.,.,TRBV10-1,TRBJ1-2,TGCGCCAGCAGCCCTTCTGGGGGCTATAACTATGGCTACACCTTC,CASSPSGGYNYGYTF
TRBD2,.,TRBV13,TRBJ2-5,TGTGCCAGCAGCGTGGGGACTAGCGGCAGGCCCCAGTACTTC,CASSVGTSGRPQYF
TRBD1,.,TRBV27,TRBJ2-7,TGTGCCAGCACCCGACAGGGGGTGGGGGAGCAGTACTTC,CASTRQGVGEQYF
.,.,TRBV27,TRBJ2-5,TGTGCCAGCGCACCGACTCGGCGGCAAGAGACCCAGTACTTC,CASAPTRRQETQYF
.,.,TRBV5-4,TRBJ2-3,TGTGCCAGCAGCATCGGACTGGGCACAGATACGCAGTATTTT,CASSIGLGTDTQYF
.,.,TRBV9,TRBJ1-2,TGTGCCAGCAGCCTGGATGGGGCCAACTATGGCTACACCTTC,CASSLDGANYGYTF
TRBD2,once,TRBV19,TRBJ2-7,TGTGCCAGTAGTATCCGGGAGGGGAGAGGGGAGCAGTACTTC,CASSIREGRGEQYF
TRBD1,.,TRBV10-3,TRBJ2-7,TGTGCCACCAGGACAGGGGACGAGCAGTACTTC,CATRTGDEQYF
.,few,TRBV2,TRBJ2-7,TGTGCCAGCAGTGATAGCTATTACGAGCAGTACTTC,CASSDSYYEQYF
.,.,TRBV7-9,TRBJ2-7,TGTGCCAGCAGCCCCTCGGGACACAACTCGGACGAGCAGTACTTC,CASSPSGHNSDEQYF
TRBD2,.,TRBV6-6,TRBJ2-2,TGTGCCAGCGGTCTAGCGGGCACCGGGGAGCTGTTTTTT,CASGLAGTGELFF
TRBD2,.,TRBV7-9,TRBJ2-7,TGTGCCAGCAGCTTAGTTGAGGGACTAACCGGCCACGAGCAGTACTTC,CASSLVEGLTGHEQYF
TRBD1,.,TRBV19,TRBJ1-4,TGTGCCAGTAGTATCCAGGGGGCAGGTGAAAAACTGTTTTTT,CASSIQGAGEKLFF
.,.,TRBV9,TRBJ2-5,TGTGCCAGCAGCGTTTTGGGGAGGGAGACCCAGTACTTC,CASSVLGRETQYF
.,.,TRBV6-5,TRBJ1-2,TGTGCCAGCAGTTACTCTAGTGAAGGCTACACCTTC,CASSYSSEGYTF
.,once,TRBV7-3,TRBJ1-1,TGTGCCAGCAGCCTCCTGGGGCAGGGCACTGAAGCTTTCTTT,CASSLLGQGTEAFF